This record concerns one T cell receptor beta chain sequence. As yet, its antigen is unknown. These data come from a study of cytomegalovirus exposure and HLA in healthy donors. Study-wide points: The authors listed around 150 TCR beta chains as cytomegalovirus-associated.

This CDR3 comprises 14 residues. The germline V gene has CDR1 SQVTM and CDR2 ANQGSEA. V trimming: 4 bases; J trimming: 6 bases; junction bases outside the gene matches: 7. Repertoires were generated with immunoSEQ multiplex PCR, while TCRdb's copy carries only in-frame clones and drops some. The table lists about 160,000 clones, 96% of them singletons. Source material: PBMCs. The receptor comes from a woman between 18 and 29 years old in good health and CMV-seronegative. J is TRBJ2-7 and V is TRBV29-1; 12 bases map to TRBD2. CDR3 coding DNA: TGCAGCGTTGTGGGACTAGCGGGTGGGGTCGAGCAGTACTTC. Its protein is CSVVGLAGGVEQYF.